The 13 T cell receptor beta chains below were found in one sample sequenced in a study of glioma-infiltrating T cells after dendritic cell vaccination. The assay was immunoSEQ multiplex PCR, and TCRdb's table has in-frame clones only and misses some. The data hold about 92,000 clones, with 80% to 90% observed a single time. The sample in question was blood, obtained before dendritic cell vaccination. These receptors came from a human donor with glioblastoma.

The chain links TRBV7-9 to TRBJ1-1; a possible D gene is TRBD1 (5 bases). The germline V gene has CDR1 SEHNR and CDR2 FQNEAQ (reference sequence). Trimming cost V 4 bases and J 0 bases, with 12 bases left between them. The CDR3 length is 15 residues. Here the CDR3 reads CASSSPQGLNTEAFF. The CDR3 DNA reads TGTGCCAGCAGCTCTCCTCAGGGCTTGAACACTGAAGCTTTCTTT.

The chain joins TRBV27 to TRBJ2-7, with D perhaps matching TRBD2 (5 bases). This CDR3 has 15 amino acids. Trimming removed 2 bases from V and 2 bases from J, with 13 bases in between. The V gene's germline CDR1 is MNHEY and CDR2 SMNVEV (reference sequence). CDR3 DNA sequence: TGTGCCAGCAGTTTAGGTCAGCGGACCACCTACGAGCAGTACTTC. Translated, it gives CASSLGQRTTYEQYF.

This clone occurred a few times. CDR3 nucleotides: TGTGCCAGCTGGCGGAGGGGTGGCTATGGCTACACCTTC. Translation gives CASWRRGGYGYTF. The chain recombines TRBV28 with TRBJ1-2, with D perhaps matching TRBD1 (5 bases). This CDR3 has 13 residues. The V gene lost 8 bases and the J gene lost 4 bases, with 14 bases spanning the gap. From germline, CDR1 is MDHEN and CDR2 SYDVKM.

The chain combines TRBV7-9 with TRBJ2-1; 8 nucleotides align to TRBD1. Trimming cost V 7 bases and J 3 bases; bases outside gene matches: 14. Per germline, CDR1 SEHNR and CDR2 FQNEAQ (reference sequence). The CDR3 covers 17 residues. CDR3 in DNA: TGTGCCAGCAACCAACCCCCGACAGGGGTCATCTACAATGAGCAGTTCTTC. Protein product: CASNQPPTGVIYNEQFF.

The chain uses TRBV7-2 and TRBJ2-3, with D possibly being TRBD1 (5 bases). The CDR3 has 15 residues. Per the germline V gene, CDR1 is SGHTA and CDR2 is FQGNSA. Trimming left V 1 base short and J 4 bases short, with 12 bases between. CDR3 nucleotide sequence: TGTGCCAGCAGCTTAGGTTCAGGGCGAGCAGATACGCAGTATTTT. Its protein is CASSLGSGRADTQYF.

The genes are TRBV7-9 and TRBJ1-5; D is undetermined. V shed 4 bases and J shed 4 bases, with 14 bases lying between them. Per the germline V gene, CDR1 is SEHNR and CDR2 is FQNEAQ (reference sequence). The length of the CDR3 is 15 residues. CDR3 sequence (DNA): TGTGCCAGCAGCTCATCCCGGGGAGAGAATCAGCCCCAGCATTTT. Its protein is CASSSSRGENQPQHF. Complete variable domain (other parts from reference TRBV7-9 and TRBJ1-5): DTGVSQNPRHKITKRGQNVTFRCDPISEHNRLYWYRQTLGQGPEFLTYFQNEAQLEKSRLLSDRFSAERPKGSFSTLEIQRTEQGDSAMYLCASSSSRGENQPQHFGDGTRLSIL.

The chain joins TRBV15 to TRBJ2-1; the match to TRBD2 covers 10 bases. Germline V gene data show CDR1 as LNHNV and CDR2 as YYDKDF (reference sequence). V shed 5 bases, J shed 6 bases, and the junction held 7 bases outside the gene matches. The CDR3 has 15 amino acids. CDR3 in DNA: TGTGCCACCAGCTATGCAACTAGCGGGGTCAATGAGCAGTTCTTC. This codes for CATSYATSGVNEQFF.

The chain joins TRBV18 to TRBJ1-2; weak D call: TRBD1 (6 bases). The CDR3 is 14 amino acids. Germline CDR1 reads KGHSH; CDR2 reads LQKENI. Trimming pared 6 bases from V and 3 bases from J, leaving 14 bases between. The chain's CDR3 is CASSQETGDYGYTF. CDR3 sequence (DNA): TGTGCCAGCTCCCAAGAGACAGGAGACTATGGCTACACCTTC.

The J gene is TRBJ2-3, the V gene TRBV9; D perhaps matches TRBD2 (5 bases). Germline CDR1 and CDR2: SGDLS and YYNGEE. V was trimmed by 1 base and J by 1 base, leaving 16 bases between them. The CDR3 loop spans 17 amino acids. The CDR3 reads CASSVNPLAYGTDTQYF. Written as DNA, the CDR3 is TGTGCCAGCAGCGTAAACCCCCTAGCCTACGGCACAGATACGCAGTATTTT.

The DNA for the CDR3 is TGTGCCAGCAGTGAAGTAGTTGGGGGGGGCACTGAAGCTTTCTTT. Protein: CASSEVVGGGTEAFF. V usage is TRBV6-1 and J usage is TRBJ1-1; tentative D call: TRBD1 (5 bases). The CDR3 extends over 15 amino acids. In germline, CDR1 is MNHNS, CDR2 SASEGT. Trimming cost V 1 base and J 4 bases, with 13 bases left between them.

This CDR3 is CASSFGQDVVSYEQYF. The CDR3 DNA reads as TGCGCCAGCAGCTTTGGACAGGATGTAGTCAGCTACGAGCAGTACTTC. This chain connects TRBV5-1 to TRBJ2-7; TRBD1 agrees at 7 bases. Germline assignment: CDR1 SGHRS and CDR2 YFSETQ. Trimming at V came to 2 bases and at J to 3 bases, leaving 11 bases not matched to a gene. The CDR3 has 16 residues.

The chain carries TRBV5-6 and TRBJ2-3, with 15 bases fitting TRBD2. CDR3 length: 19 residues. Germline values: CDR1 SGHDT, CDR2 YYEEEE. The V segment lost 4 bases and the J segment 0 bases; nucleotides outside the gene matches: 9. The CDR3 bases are TGTGCCAGCAGCGGGACTAGCGGGGGGTGGAATCCTAGCACAGATACGCAGTATTTT. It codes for CASSGTSGGWNPSTDTQYF.

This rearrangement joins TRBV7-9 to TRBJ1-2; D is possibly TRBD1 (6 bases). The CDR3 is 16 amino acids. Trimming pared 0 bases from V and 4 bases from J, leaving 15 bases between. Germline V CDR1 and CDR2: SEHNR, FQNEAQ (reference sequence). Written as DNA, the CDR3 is TGTGCCAGCAGCTTAGCGCTCGTGGGGGCCTCCTATGGCTACACCTTC. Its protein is CASSLALVGASYGYTF.